This TCR beta chain was found in a study of early stage breast cancer tumors. Regarding the study as a whole: Enriched TCRB sequences shared across patients were mostly commonly generated sequences. Tumors had approximately 2.7-fold higher T cell density than normal breast.

Comments on this clone: No antigen is known for it.

Libraries were prepared by immunoSEQ multiplex PCR; TCRdb keeps only in-frame clonotypes and omits some of them. The repertoire consists of 20,000 to 30,000 clones, with roughly 67% occurring once and the leading ten covering less than 10%. Germline-derived CDR1 and CDR2 are MDHEN and SYDVKM. Trimming stripped 4 bases from V and 1 base from J, with 11 bases between. The CDR3 has 15 amino acids. The sequenced sample was breast tumor tissue. The TCR was taken from a person in their sixties or seventies with breast cancer. V gene TRBV28 combines with J gene TRBJ1-5; TRBD1 might be the D (5 bases). In DNA form, the CDR3 reads TGTGCCAGCAGTTGGGGCAGAGACAGCAATCAGCCCCAGCATTTT. This encodes CASSWGRDSNQPQHF.